This T cell receptor beta chain comes out of a study of OX40 agonist ivuxolimab in advanced cancers. At the level of the whole study: The costimulatory receptor OX40 (CD134) was targeted by ivuxolimab, a fully human IgG2 agonistic monoclonal antibody. Partial responses occurred in three dose-escalation patients, of whom one had hepatocellular carcinoma and two had cutaneous melanoma. In the dose-escalation cohort, 75% to 90% of patients were male, and the mean age was approximately 60 years with a range of roughly 20 to 85. Intravenous ivuxolimab was administered to patients every 2 weeks at six dose levels: 0.01, 0.1, 0.3, 1.5, 3 and 10 mg/kg. The paper reports the monotherapy dose-escalation portion (N of about 50 patients) of the phase I ivuxolimab trial. Prior anti-PD-1, anti-PD-L1 or anti-CTLA-4 therapy was permitted, and about two fifths of dose-escalation patients had received checkpoint inhibitors. Of the roughly 51 patients in dose escalation, about 20 had hepatocellular carcinoma, some 15 had melanoma, 9 had renal cell carcinoma and 9 had head and neck cancer. Peripheral TCRbeta sequencing was intended to test whether TCR sequence diversity was altered and clonal T-cell expansion was caused by ivuxolimab. The paper's findings and limits, for the study overall: Antigen specificity was not determined for the clonally expanded peripheral T cells. In the 0.1-3.0 mg/kg groups, partial responders were among the patients with the lowest normalized peripheral clonal expansion, particularly in CD8+ T cells. Low levels of normalized T-cell clonal expansion were also seen in some patients who did not respond. After ivuxolimab, CD8+ T cells had more expanded clones than CD4+ T cells on average. At doses of 0.1 to 3.0 mg/kg, clonal expansion of both CD4+ and CD8+ T cells in blood was seen between baseline and week 6.

Reading the germline V gene (reference sequence) gives CDR1 LNHDA and CDR2 SQIVND. V gives up 3 bases and J gives up 3 bases, and the segment between their germline ends measures 9 bases. Measured from the cysteine to the phenylalanine, the CDR3 is 14 residues long. The entry retains the CDR3 DNA only, 42 bases that are in frame from base 1. Worth noting for this clone: There is no known antigen for this receptor. Base qualities were left out, and no much larger clone turns up one base away.

Genomic DNA was extracted from sorted cells for sequencing of the TCRbeta CDR3 region. TCRbeta CDR3 regions were sequenced using the immunoSEQ Assay. TCRdb holds this immuneACCESS table with in-frame rearrangements only. Some clones are missing; in checked studies, unresolved V genes explain under half, and the rest has no known cause. The sample has 55,000 to 65,000 clones on record, about 86% of them singletons. About 1% of the sample comes from the top ten. The trial excluded patients who had a history of autoimmune disease or who were on systemic immunosuppression. Peripheral blood for TCR sequencing was collected from all dose cohorts at baseline, on cycle 4 day 1, and on cycle 7 day 1. Samples were obtained from an open-label, multicenter, first-in-human phase I dose-escalation trial of ivuxolimab. Adults with locally advanced or metastatic melanoma, renal cell, hepatocellular, or head and neck squamous cell carcinoma were enrolled in the trial. CD4+ and CD8+ T cells were sorted separately from peripheral blood before TCR sequencing.

The sequence links TRBV19 to TRBJ1-5; the D gene is possibly TRBD1, with 5 bases matching. The receptor was isolated from an adult with an advanced solid tumor such as melanoma, head and neck, liver or kidney cancer. Sequencing was performed on CD4+ or CD8+ T cells sorted from blood, taken in a trial of the OX40 agonist ivuxolimab. The CDR3 region reads CASSMGRPNQPQHF. The sequenced DNA: TGTGCCAGTAGTATGGGGCGCCCCAATCAGCCCCAGCATTTT.